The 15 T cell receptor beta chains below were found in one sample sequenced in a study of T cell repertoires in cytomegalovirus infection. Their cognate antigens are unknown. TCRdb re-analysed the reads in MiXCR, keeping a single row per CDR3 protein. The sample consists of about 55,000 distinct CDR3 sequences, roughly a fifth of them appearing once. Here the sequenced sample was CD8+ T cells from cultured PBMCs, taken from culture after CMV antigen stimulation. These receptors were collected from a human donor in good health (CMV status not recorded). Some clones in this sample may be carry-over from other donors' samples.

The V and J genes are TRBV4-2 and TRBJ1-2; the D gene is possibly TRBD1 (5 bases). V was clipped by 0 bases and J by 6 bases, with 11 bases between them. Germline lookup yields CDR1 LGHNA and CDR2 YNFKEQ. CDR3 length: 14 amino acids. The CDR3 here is CASSQEWGGDGYTF. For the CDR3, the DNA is TGTGCCAGCAGCCAAGAATGGGGGGGGGATGGCTACACCTTC.

CDR3 sequence: CASSYSFSGPNTGELFF. The DNA for the CDR3 is TGTGCCAGCAGTTACTCCTTTAGCGGGCCGAACACCGGGGAGCTGTTTTTT. The V gene is TRBV6-2 or TRBV6-3, the J gene TRBJ2-2, with 7 positions matching TRBD2. The V and J ends lost 0 bases and 0 bases, in that order; junction bases with no gene match: 4. Germline assignment: CDR1 MNHEY and CDR2 SVGEGT. The CDR3 spans 17 residues.

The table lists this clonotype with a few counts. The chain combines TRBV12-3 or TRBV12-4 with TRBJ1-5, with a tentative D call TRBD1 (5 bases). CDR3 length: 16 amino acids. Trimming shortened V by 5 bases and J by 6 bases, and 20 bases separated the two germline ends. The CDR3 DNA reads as TGTGCCAGCAGTCCTCCCTTCGACAGCGGGGGTCAGCCCCAGCATTTT. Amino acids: CASSPPFDSGGQPQHF.

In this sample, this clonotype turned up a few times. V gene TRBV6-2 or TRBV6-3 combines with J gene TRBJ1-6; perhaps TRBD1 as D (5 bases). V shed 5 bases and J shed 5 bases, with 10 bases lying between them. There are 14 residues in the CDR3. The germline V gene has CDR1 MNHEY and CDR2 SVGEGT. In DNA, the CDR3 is TGTGCCAGCAGTGCGACAGAGAATAATTCACCCCTCCACTTT. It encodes CASSATENNSPLHF.

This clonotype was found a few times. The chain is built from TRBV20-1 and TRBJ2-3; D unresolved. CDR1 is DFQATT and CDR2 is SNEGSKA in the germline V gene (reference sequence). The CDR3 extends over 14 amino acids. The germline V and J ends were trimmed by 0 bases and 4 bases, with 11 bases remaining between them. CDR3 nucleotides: TGCAGTGCTAGAGATTGGTTAGGCCCAGATACGCAGTATTTT. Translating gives CSARDWLGPDTQYF.

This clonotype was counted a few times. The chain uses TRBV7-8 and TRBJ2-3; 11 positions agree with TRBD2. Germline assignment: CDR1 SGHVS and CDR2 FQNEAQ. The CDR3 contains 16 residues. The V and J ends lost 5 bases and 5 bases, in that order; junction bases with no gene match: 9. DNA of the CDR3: TGTGCCAGCAGCACCACTAGCGGGAGACTAGAAGATACGCAGTATTTT. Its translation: CASSTTSGRLEDTQYF.

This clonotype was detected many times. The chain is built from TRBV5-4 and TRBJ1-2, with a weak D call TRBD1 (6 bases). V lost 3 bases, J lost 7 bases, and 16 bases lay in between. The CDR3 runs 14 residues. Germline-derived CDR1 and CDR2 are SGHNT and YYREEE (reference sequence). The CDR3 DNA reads TGTGCCAGCAGCTCTACAGGGTCCAGTCCTGGCTACACCTTC. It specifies CASSSTGSSPGYTF.

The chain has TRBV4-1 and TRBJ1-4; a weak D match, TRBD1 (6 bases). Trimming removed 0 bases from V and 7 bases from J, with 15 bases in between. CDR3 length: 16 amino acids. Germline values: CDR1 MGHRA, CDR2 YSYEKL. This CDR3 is CASSQDLGRGIEKLFF. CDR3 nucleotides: TGCGCCAGCAGCCAAGATCTAGGCAGGGGAATTGAAAAACTGTTTTTT.

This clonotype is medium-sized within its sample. For the CDR3, the DNA is TGTGCCAGCAGTTTAGTACGTCTCCGGGAAGCTTTCTTT. It codes for CASSLVRLREAFF. The gene calls are TRBV12-3 or TRBV12-4 and TRBJ1-1, with D uncertain. The germline V and J ends were trimmed by 1 base and 8 bases, with 11 bases remaining between them. This CDR3 contains 13 residues.

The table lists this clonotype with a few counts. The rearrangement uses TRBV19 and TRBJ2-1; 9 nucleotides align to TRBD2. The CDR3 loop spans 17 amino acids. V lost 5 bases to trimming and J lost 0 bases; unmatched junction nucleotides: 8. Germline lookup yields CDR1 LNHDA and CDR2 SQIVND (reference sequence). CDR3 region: CASSVSGSRGSYNEQFF. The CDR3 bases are TGTGCCAGTAGTGTTAGCGGGAGTAGGGGCTCCTACAATGAGCAGTTCTTC.

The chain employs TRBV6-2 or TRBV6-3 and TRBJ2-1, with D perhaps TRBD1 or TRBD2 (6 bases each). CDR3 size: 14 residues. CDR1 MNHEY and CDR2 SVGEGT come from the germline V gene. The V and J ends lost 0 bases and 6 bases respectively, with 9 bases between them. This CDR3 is CASSYSGGGNEQFF. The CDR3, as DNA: TGTGCCAGCAGTTACTCTGGAGGGGGCAATGAGCAGTTCTTC.

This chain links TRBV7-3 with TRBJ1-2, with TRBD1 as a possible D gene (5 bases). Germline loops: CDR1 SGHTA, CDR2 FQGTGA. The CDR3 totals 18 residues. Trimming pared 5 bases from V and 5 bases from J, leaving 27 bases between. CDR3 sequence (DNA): TGTGCCAGCAGCCCCGACCGGGCAGGGAGAATTGTACCGTATGGCTACACCTTC. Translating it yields CASSPDRAGRIVPYGYTF.

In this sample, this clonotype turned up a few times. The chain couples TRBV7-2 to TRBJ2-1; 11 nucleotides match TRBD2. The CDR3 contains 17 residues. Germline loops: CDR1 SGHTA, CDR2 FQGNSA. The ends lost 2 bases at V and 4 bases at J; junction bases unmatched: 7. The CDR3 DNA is TGTGCCAGCAGCTTAAGTCTAGCGGGAGGAGCGTACAATGAGCAGTTCTTC. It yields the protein CASSLSLAGGAYNEQFF.

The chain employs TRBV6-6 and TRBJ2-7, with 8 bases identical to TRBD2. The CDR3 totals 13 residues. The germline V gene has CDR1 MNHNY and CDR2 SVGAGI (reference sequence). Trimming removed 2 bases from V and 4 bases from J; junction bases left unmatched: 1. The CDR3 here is CASSYKREYEQYF. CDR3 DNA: TGTGCCAGCAGTTACAAGCGGGAGTACGAGCAGTACTTC.

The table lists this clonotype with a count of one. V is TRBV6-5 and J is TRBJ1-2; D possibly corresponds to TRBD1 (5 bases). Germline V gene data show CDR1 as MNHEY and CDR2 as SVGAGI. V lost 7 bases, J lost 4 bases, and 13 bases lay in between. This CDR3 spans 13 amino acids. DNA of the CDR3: TGTGCCAGCACCAAGGGGAGCAGCTATGGCTACACCTTC. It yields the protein CASTKGSSYGYTF.